The 26 T cell receptor beta chains listed next were all sequenced from one sample in a study of T cell changes during pregnancy in multiple sclerosis (dated by TCRdb to about 2019). Libraries came from the immunoSEQ multiplex PCR assay. TCRdb stores this immuneACCESS table with in-frame sequences only. Part of the clones is absent; in the studies checked, under half of the shortfall reflects unresolved V genes, and no reason is known for the rest. Present in this sample are over 70,000 clones, 90% to 95% of which were seen just once. Less than 2.5% of the sample lies in the top ten. The sample in question was peripheral blood, obtained in the third trimester of pregnancy. These receptors were collected from a female donor with multiple sclerosis, enrolled in a pregnancy study.

The V call is TRBV28, the J call TRBJ1-5; 12 bases agree with TRBD1. V trimming: 5 bases; J trimming: 2 bases; junction bases outside the gene matches: 1. The germline V gene encodes CDR1 MDHEN and CDR2 SYDVKM. This CDR3 has 15 residues. CDR3 protein: CASSGTGGGNQPQHF. The CDR3 region has the DNA TGTGCCAGCAGTGGGACAGGGGGCGGCAATCAGCCCCAGCATTTT.

The V and J genes are TRBV4-1 and TRBJ1-5; D not certain. The CDR3 spans 13 residues. Trimming removed 4 bases at V and 9 bases at J, with 13 bases between. Germline loops: CDR1 MGHRA, CDR2 YSYEKL. The CDR3 DNA is TGCGCCAGCAGCCCTACCGAAGGCGGGCCCCAGCATTTT. It translates to CASSPTEGGPQHF.

The chain combines TRBV27 with TRBJ1-4; D not certain. This CDR3 region has 13 residues. Per germline, CDR1 MNHEY and CDR2 SMNVEV (reference sequence). V shed 5 bases and J shed 8 bases, with 12 bases lying between them. The CDR3 region is CASSLQRGEKLFF. For the CDR3, the DNA is TGTGCCAGCAGTCTTCAGAGAGGAGAAAAACTGTTTTTT.

V gene TRBV13 combines with J gene TRBJ2-4, with D perhaps matching TRBD2 (6 bases). V dropped 3 bases and J dropped 3 bases, with 6 bases sitting between them. Germline lookup yields CDR1 PRHDT and CDR2 FYEKMQ (reference sequence). The CDR3 is 13 residues long. Written as DNA, the CDR3 is TGTGCCAGCAGCTTGGACTACAAAAACATTCAGTACTTC. Encoded protein: CASSLDYKNIQYF.

This sequence joins TRBV6-5 and TRBJ2-7, with a possible D match to TRBD1 (6 bases). Between the trimmed V and J ends, which lost 6 bases and 1 base, there was a span of 10 bases. Germline assignment: CDR1 MNHEY and CDR2 SVGAGI. This CDR3 is 13 amino acids long. The CDR3 nucleotides read TGTGCCAGCAGCCAGGGGTCATCCTACGAGCAGTACTTC. Encoded protein: CASSQGSSYEQYF.

J is TRBJ1-2 and V is TRBV7-2, with a weak D call TRBD1 (5 bases). Germline V lookup: CDR1 SGHTA, CDR2 FQGNSA. The CDR3 length is 13 residues. V lost 1 base to trimming and J lost 6 bases, with 9 bases between them. In DNA, the CDR3 is TGTGCCAGCAGCTTAGTGGGGGGGGATGGCTACACCTTC. Amino acid sequence: CASSLVGGDGYTF.

The V gene is TRBV9, the J gene TRBJ2-7, with 9 bases identical to TRBD2. This CDR3 has 15 amino acids. Looked up from germline, CDR1 is SGDLS and CDR2 is YYNGEE. V gave up 4 bases and J gave up 7 bases; unmatched junction bases: 12. The CDR3 is CASSPQAGGISEQYF. The CDR3 DNA reads as TGTGCCAGCAGCCCCCAGGCGGGAGGGATCTCGGAGCAGTACTTC. Drawing the rest from reference TRBV9 and TRBJ2-7, the complete variable domain is DSGVTQTPKHLITATGQRVTLRCSPRSGDLSVYWYQQSLDQGLQFLIQYYNGEERAKGNILERFSAQQFPDLHSELNLSSLELGDSALYFCASSPQAGGISEQYFGPGTRLTVT.

V and J are TRBV11-2 and TRBJ1-3; 7 nucleotides match TRBD1. This CDR3 has 17 amino acids. The germline V gene has CDR1 SGHAT and CDR2 FQNNGV. Germline trimming cut 3 bases from V and 3 bases from J; bases unmatched to any gene: 11. CDR3 region: CASSFLGQAAHGNTIYF. CDR3 coding DNA: TGTGCCAGCAGCTTTTTAGGACAGGCGGCACATGGAAACACCATATATTTT.

V is TRBV6-5 and J is TRBJ2-2; unclear D gene. CDR1 MNHEY and CDR2 SVGAGI come from the germline V gene. The CDR3 has 16 amino acids. The ends were cut back, 2 bases at V and 0 bases at J, with 10 bases in the middle. The CDR3 region has the DNA TGTGCCAGCAGTTACGTTGGAACAGCGAACACCGGGGAGCTGTTTTTT. Amino acids: CASSYVGTANTGELFF.

The V call is TRBV28, the J call TRBJ2-3, with D possibly matching TRBD2 (7 bases). The CDR3 length is 16 residues. Germline CDR1 reads MDHEN; CDR2 reads SYDVKM. Trimming stripped 3 bases from V and 0 bases from J, with 13 bases between. In nucleotides, the CDR3 is TGTGCCAGCAGTTTGTTCGGGGGGCTTAGCACAGATACGCAGTATTTT. Its protein product is CASSLFGGLSTDTQYF.

The chain combines TRBV9 with TRBJ1-2; 10 bases map to TRBD1. This CDR3 is built from 19 residues. Germline V gene sequence: CDR1 SGDLS, CDR2 YYNGEE. V gave up 0 bases and J gave up 3 bases; unmatched junction bases: 14. The CDR3 nucleotides read TGTGCCAGCAGCGTAGTGGCGTGGGGGGACAGGGGAGTCGACTATGGCTACACCTTC. It translates to CASSVVAWGDRGVDYGYTF. Complete variable domain (other parts from reference TRBV9 and TRBJ1-2): DSGVTQTPKHLITATGQRVTLRCSPRSGDLSVYWYQQSLDQGLQFLIQYYNGEERAKGNILERFSAQQFPDLHSELNLSSLELGDSALYFCASSVVAWGDRGVDYGYTFGSGTRLTVV.

The rearrangement links TRBV2 to TRBJ2-7, with 9 nucleotides matching TRBD2. J was trimmed by 4 bases and V by 6 bases; bases with no gene match: 19. CDR3 length equals 18 residues. Germline-derived CDR1 and CDR2 are SNHLY and FYNNEI. This CDR3 reads CASRTPRGGAGGYYEQYF. CDR3 nucleotide sequence: TGTGCCAGCAGAACTCCCCGGGGTGGAGCGGGAGGATATTACGAGCAGTACTTC.

The chain recombines TRBV28 with TRBJ2-1; D not certain. CDR3 length equals 14 residues. CDR1 is MDHEN, CDR2 SYDVKM, per germline. V shed 7 bases and J shed 4 bases, with 14 bases lying between them. CDR3 in amino acids: CASMRPPTYNEQFF. The CDR3 DNA is TGTGCCAGCATGCGCCCGCCGACTTACAATGAGCAGTTCTTC.

The chain employs TRBV10-2 and TRBJ2-7; TRBD1 might be the D (6 bases). CDR1 is WSHSY, CDR2 SAAADI, per germline. Trimming stripped 5 bases from V and 4 bases from J, with 15 bases between. The CDR3 runs to 14 residues. In DNA form, the CDR3 reads TGCGCCAGCAGTAGGGACATGGTGGATTACGAGCAGTACTTC. Translated: CASSRDMVDYEQYF.

The chain joins TRBV5-4 to TRBJ2-3, with a tentative D call TRBD2 (6 bases). The CDR3 is made up of 13 amino acids. Trimming cost V 0 bases and J 5 bases, with 7 bases left between them. The germline gives CDR1 SGHNT, CDR2 YYREEE (reference sequence). The CDR3 reads CASSLVGGDTQYF. Written as DNA, the CDR3 is TGTGCCAGCAGCTTGGTCGGGGGAGATACGCAGTATTTT.

This clone was observed once. This chain uses TRBV14 with TRBJ2-4, with 15 bases aligning to TRBD2. CDR3 length equals 18 residues. Germline V gene lookup returns CDR1 SGHDN and CDR2 FVKESK. V was pared by 4 bases and J by 1 base, with 5 bases of the junction left unmatched. The CDR3 loop reads CASSRTSGRAEAKNIQYF. CDR3 coding DNA: TGTGCCAGCAGCCGGACTAGCGGGAGGGCCGAGGCCAAAAACATTCAGTACTTC.

The genes are TRBV7-9 and TRBJ2-7, with 8 bases that match TRBD2. Germline V gene sequence: CDR1 SEHNR, CDR2 FQNEAQ (reference sequence). The CDR3 loop spans 16 amino acids. Unmatched junction bases numbered 8, after V lost 1 base and J lost 3 bases. CDR3: CASSLGKTSEVYEQYF. In DNA, the CDR3 is TGTGCCAGCAGCTTAGGGAAGACTAGCGAGGTCTACGAGCAGTACTTC. Full variable domain (outside the CDR3, taken from reference TRBV7-9 and TRBJ2-7): DTGVSQNPRHKITKRGQNVTFRCDPISEHNRLYWYRQTLGQGPEFLTYFQNEAQLEKSRLLSDRFSAERPKGSFSTLEIQRTEQGDSAMYLCASSLGKTSEVYEQYFGPGTRLTVT.

The V call is TRBV28, the J call TRBJ2-7; 7 bases agree with TRBD2. The J segment lost 3 bases and the V segment lost 8 bases, leaving 13 bases of the junction unmatched. The CDR3 is made up of 15 amino acids. Per the germline V gene, CDR1 is MDHEN and CDR2 is SYDVKM. The CDR3 protein is CASRIGGEDLYEQYF. CDR3 DNA sequence: TGTGCCAGCCGCATTGGGGGGGAGGACCTCTACGAGCAGTACTTC.

The chain employs TRBV19 and TRBJ2-5; tentative D call: TRBD2 (5 bases). CDR1 and CDR2 (germline): LNHDA, SQIVND (reference sequence). The CDR3 contains 13 residues. V shed 5 bases and J shed 5 bases, with 12 bases lying between them. Written as DNA, the CDR3 is TGTGCCAGTAGTGACCTAGCTCCGGAGACCCAGTACTTC. Protein sequence: CASSDLAPETQYF.

The gene calls are TRBV7-2 and TRBJ2-5; 7 nucleotides align to TRBD1. V gave up 3 bases and J gave up 5 bases; unmatched junction bases: 9. The V gene's germline CDR1 is SGHTA and CDR2 FQGNSA. The CDR3 totals 15 residues. CDR3 residues: CASSLIQGKEETQYF. As DNA, the CDR3 is TGTGCCAGCAGCTTGATACAGGGGAAAGAGGAGACCCAGTACTTC.

The genes are TRBV7-9 and TRBJ1-1; the D is unclear. Germline V gene sequence: CDR1 SEHNR, CDR2 FQNEAQ (reference sequence). The CDR3 has 14 residues. The germline V and J ends were trimmed by 2 bases and 6 bases, with 13 bases remaining between them. The DNA of the CDR3 is TGTGCCAGCAGCTTAAGAGATAAGGAGTCTGAAGCTTTCTTT. Its translation is CASSLRDKESEAFF.

The chain employs TRBV4-1 and TRBJ2-1, with 7 nucleotides matching TRBD2. V lost 0 bases to trimming and J lost 4 bases; unmatched junction nucleotides: 6. The CDR3 has 16 residues. Germline V lookup: CDR1 MGHRA, CDR2 YSYEKL. The CDR3 DNA is TGCGCCAGCAGCCAAGACGCGGGAGTGAGGTACAATGAGCAGTTCTTC. It encodes CASSQDAGVRYNEQFF.

CDR3 in amino acids: CASSPSRDYEQYF. CDR3 DNA sequence: TGTGCCAGCTCACCGTCGAGGGACTACGAGCAGTACTTC. V is TRBV18 and J is TRBJ2-7; TRBD2 is a possible D gene (5 bases). Trimming shortened V by 3 bases and J by 3 bases, and 9 bases separated the two germline ends. The germline V gene has CDR1 KGHSH and CDR2 LQKENI. The CDR3 extends over 13 amino acids.

The CDR3 DNA is TGTGCCAGCAGCCTCATCCGGGACAGCAAAAACATTCAGTACTTC. It yields the protein CASSLIRDSKNIQYF. This chain joins TRBV5-6 and TRBJ2-4, with 7 bases identical to TRBD1. The J segment lost 3 bases and the V segment lost 4 bases, leaving 7 bases of the junction unmatched. This CDR3 region has 15 residues. Germline-derived CDR1 and CDR2 are SGHDT and YYEEEE.

This sequence joins TRBV6-5 and TRBJ2-1; TRBD2 matches at 7 bases. The CDR3 length is 13 residues. The ends lost 6 bases at V and 14 bases at J; junction bases unmatched: 13. Germline V gene sequence: CDR1 MNHEY, CDR2 SVGAGI. In DNA form, the CDR3 reads TGTGCCAGCAGCTCCACGGGGAGGGCCCGCAAGTTCTTC. It yields the protein CASSSTGRARKFF.

The gene calls are TRBV4-3 and TRBJ2-7, with TRBD1 matching 10 bases. Unmatched junction bases numbered 2, after V lost 4 bases and J lost 2 bases. Germline V gene data show CDR1 as LGHNA and CDR2 as YSLEER. This CDR3 is 14 amino acids long. Written as DNA, the CDR3 is TGCGCCAGCAGCCCCGGACAGGGGGCCTACGAGCAGTACTTC. Translation: CASSPGQGAYEQYF.